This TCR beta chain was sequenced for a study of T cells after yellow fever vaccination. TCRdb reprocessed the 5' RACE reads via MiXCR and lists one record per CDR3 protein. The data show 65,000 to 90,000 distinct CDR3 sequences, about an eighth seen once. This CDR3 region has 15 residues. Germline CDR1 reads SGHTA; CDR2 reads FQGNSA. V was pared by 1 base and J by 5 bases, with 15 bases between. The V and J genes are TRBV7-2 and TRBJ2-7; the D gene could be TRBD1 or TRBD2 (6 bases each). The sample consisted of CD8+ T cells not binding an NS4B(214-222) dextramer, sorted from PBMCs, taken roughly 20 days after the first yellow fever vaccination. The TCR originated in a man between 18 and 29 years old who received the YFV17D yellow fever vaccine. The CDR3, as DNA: TGTGCCAGCAGCTTAGTGGGGGGCGCGTTCGACGAGCAGTACTTC. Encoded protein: CASSLVGGAFDEQYF.